One sample yielded the 23 T cell receptor beta chains listed below, sequenced in a study of T-cell reconstitution after alpha-beta-depleted transplantation in children. Unique molecular identifiers were used to barcode this TCRbeta library. TCRdb recomputed calls from the PCR reads with MiXCR, one row per CDR3 protein. The sample has some 240,000 distinct CDR3 sequences, around 12% seen once. The specimen comprised PBMCs from the stem cell graft donor, sampled from the stem cell graft. These receptors were collected from a human donor who donated a stem cell graft to a child with acute lymphoblastic leukemia.

This clonotype was observed many times. The V gene is TRBV27, the J gene TRBJ2-1; D is unclear. This CDR3 comprises 15 residues. CDR1 is MNHEY and CDR2 is SMNVEV in the germline V gene (reference sequence). Trimming left V 5 bases short and J 0 bases short, with 11 bases between. CDR3 DNA: TGTGCCAGCAGTCCCCTCCCGAGCTCCTACAATGAGCAGTTCTTC. It codes for CASSPLPSSYNEQFF.

This clonotype was seen ten or more times. The CDR3 bases are TGCAGCGTGGCCGGGACAGGGTCCTACAATGAGCAGTTCTTC. Translated, it gives CSVAGTGSYNEQFF. V is TRBV29-1 and J is TRBJ2-1, with 9 bases that match TRBD1. The V gene's germline CDR1 is SQVTM and CDR2 ANQGSEA. CDR3 length equals 14 residues. The V and J ends lost 6 bases and 1 base, in that order; junction bases with no gene match: 4.

This clonotype was found many times. V and J are TRBV28 and TRBJ1-1; a weak D match, TRBD1 (6 bases). The V end lost 2 bases, the J end lost 1 base, and 8 bases lay between the germline ends. The CDR3 is made up of 14 amino acids. Germline V gene lookup returns CDR1 MDHEN and CDR2 SYDVKM. CDR3 nucleotide sequence: TGTGCCAGCAGTTTACTGGGGGCGAACACTGAAGCTTTCTTT. It yields the protein CASSLLGANTEAFF.

This clonotype was observed many times. This chain links TRBV27 with TRBJ1-5; TRBD1 matches at 8 bases. The germline CDR1 and CDR2 sequences are MNHEY and SMNVEV (reference sequence). This CDR3 has 14 residues. The CDR3 DNA follows: TGTCTCCTGACAGGGGTGGGAGGCAATCAGCCCCAGCATTTT. Translated: CLLTGVGGNQPQHF.

This clonotype was counted between two and nine times. This CDR3 is CASSGQARDTQYF. The CDR3 nucleotides read TGTGCCAGCAGTGGACAGGCGAGAGATACGCAGTATTTT. The chain joins TRBV12-3 or TRBV12-4 to TRBJ2-3; TRBD1 agrees at 7 bases. Trimming at V came to 5 bases and at J to 5 bases, leaving 4 bases not matched to a gene. This CDR3 contains 13 residues.

This clonotype has at least ten counts. This chain links TRBV20-1 with TRBJ2-1, with a possible D match to TRBD1 (5 bases). This CDR3 region has 14 residues. V lost 2 bases, J lost 2 bases, and 10 bases lay in between. Germline lookup yields CDR1 DFQATT and CDR2 SNEGSKA (reference sequence). DNA of the CDR3: TGCAGTGCTAGAATGGGGCGAACCTACAATGAGCAGTTCTTC. Amino acids: CSARMGRTYNEQFF.

This clonotype has more than one count but fewer than ten. The chain couples TRBV12-3 or TRBV12-4 to TRBJ1-5; D is ambiguous. The CDR3 length is 16 residues. The ends were cut back, 3 bases at V and 7 bases at J, with 19 bases in the middle. The CDR3 loop is CASSFSMGSPRQPQHF. The CDR3 DNA is TGTGCCAGCAGTTTTTCCATGGGGAGCCCAAGGCAGCCCCAGCATTTT.

At least ten counts were recorded for this clonotype. J is TRBJ1-5 and V is TRBV6-2 or TRBV6-3; possibly TRBD1 for D (6 bases). The V and J ends lost 2 bases and 0 bases respectively, with 11 bases between them. This CDR3 is built from 16 residues. Germline CDR1 and CDR2: MNHEY and SVGEGT. The CDR3 sequence is CASSYEQGDSNQPQHF. In DNA form, the CDR3 reads TGTGCCAGCAGTTACGAACAGGGCGATAGCAATCAGCCCCAGCATTTT.

The chain uses TRBV7-2 and TRBJ1-3; no reliable D call. V was trimmed by 0 bases and J by 0 bases, leaving 12 bases between them. Germline CDR1 and CDR2: SGHTA and FQGNSA. CDR3 size: 17 residues. The CDR3 spells CASSLALSSPSGNTIYF. Written as DNA, the CDR3 is TGTGCCAGCAGCTTAGCGCTCTCCAGCCCCTCTGGAAACACCATATATTTT.

Many counts were recorded for this clonotype. This sequence joins TRBV3-1 and TRBJ2-1; 9 bases map to TRBD2. The trim removed 2 bases at V and 7 bases at J, leaving 9 bases unmatched. The CDR3 spans 16 residues. CDR1 is LGHDT and CDR2 is YNNKEL in the germline V gene (reference sequence). In DNA, the CDR3 is TGTGCCAGCAGCCAATCAAGGCTAGCGGGAACGAATGAGCAGTTCTTC. Translating gives CASSQSRLAGTNEQFF.

This clonotype was seen at least ten times. The rearrangement joins TRBV9 to TRBJ2-3; 11 bases line up with TRBD2. Germline lookup yields CDR1 SGDLS and CDR2 YYNGEE. The CDR3 is made up of 17 amino acids. Losses at the gene ends were 0 bases for V and 4 bases for J; bases not matched to a gene: 7. For the CDR3, the DNA is TGTGCCAGCAGCGTAGGTGCTAGCGGGAGGCACGCAGATACGCAGTATTTT. Amino acids: CASSVGASGRHADTQYF. Using reference TRBV9 and TRBJ2-3 for the parts outside the CDR3, the full variable domain is DSGVTQTPKHLITATGQRVTLRCSPRSGDLSVYWYQQSLDQGLQFLIQYYNGEERAKGNILERFSAQQFPDLHSELNLSSLELGDSALYFCASSVGASGRHADTQYFGPGTRLTVL.

Comments on this clonotype: This clone may be a read error of a much larger clone one base away. CDR3 DNA: TGTGCCAGCCCCCGCCACCCAGGGGAGGGGAACACTGAATCTTTCTTT. Translating it yields CASPRHPGEGNTESFF. The V gene is TRBV28, the J gene TRBJ1-1, with D possibly matching TRBD1 (6 bases). Per the germline V gene, CDR1 is MDHEN and CDR2 is SYDVKM. The CDR3 contains 16 residues.

The sample holds many counts of this clonotype. The rearrangement links TRBV5-1 to TRBJ2-7, with 7 positions matching TRBD1. The V gene end was trimmed by 0 bases and the J gene end by 3 bases; junction bases not matched to a gene: 6. Germline values: CDR1 SGHRS, CDR2 YFSETQ. This CDR3 is 15 amino acids long. The CDR3 region has the DNA TGCGCCAGCAGCTTGGCGACAGGGACCCTCTACGAGCAGTACTTC. This gives the protein CASSLATGTLYEQYF.

Ten or more counts support this clonotype. The chain recombines TRBV28 with TRBJ2-2; TRBD1 is a possible D gene (6 bases). CDR1 and CDR2 (germline): MDHEN, SYDVKM. Trimming stripped 3 bases from V and 4 bases from J, with 12 bases between. The CDR3 is made up of 15 amino acids. The CDR3 nucleotides are TGTGCCAGCAGTTTCAGGGGCCCTTCCACCGGGGAGCTGTTTTTT. Protein: CASSFRGPSTGELFF.

This clonotype was seen repeatedly, ten times or more. The gene calls are TRBV20-1 and TRBJ2-5; D is possibly TRBD2 (6 bases). Looked up from germline, CDR1 is DFQATT and CDR2 is SNEGSKA (reference sequence). V dropped 2 bases and J dropped 1 base, with 8 bases sitting between them. The length of the CDR3 is 13 residues. In DNA form, the CDR3 reads TGCAGTGCTAGACAAGCGGGCCAAGAGACCCAGTACTTC. Its protein product is CSARQAGQETQYF.

This clonotype was counted many times. This sequence joins TRBV28 and TRBJ1-2, with a tentative D call TRBD1 (6 bases). The CDR3 consists of 12 residues. V was clipped by 4 bases and J by 4 bases, with 7 bases between them. Germline lookup yields CDR1 MDHEN and CDR2 SYDVKM. CDR3 coding DNA: TGTGCCAGCAGTTCGGACAGCTATGGCTACACCTTC. This translates into CASSSDSYGYTF.

In its sample, this clonotype was seen many times. The chain carries TRBV5-1 and TRBJ2-6; D call uncertain. The V and J ends lost 0 bases and 2 bases respectively, with 9 bases between them. The germline V gene encodes CDR1 SGHRS and CDR2 YFSETQ. The CDR3 totals 16 residues. The CDR3 reads CASSLAAVTGANVLTF. The DNA for the CDR3 is TGCGCCAGCAGCTTGGCCGCCGTTACTGGGGCCAACGTCCTGACTTTC.

This clonotype was observed at least ten times. V and J are TRBV2 and TRBJ1-2; perhaps TRBD1 as D (5 bases). The germline V and J ends were trimmed by 1 base and 4 bases, with 10 bases remaining between them. In germline, CDR1 is SNHLY, CDR2 FYNNEI. CDR3 length: 14 residues. CDR3 sequence: CASSEEGAAYGYTF. CDR3 nucleotide sequence: TGTGCCAGCAGTGAAGAAGGGGCGGCCTATGGCTACACCTTC.

The chain couples TRBV7-9 to TRBJ2-1; D is possibly TRBD1 or TRBD2 (6 bases each). The CDR3 consists of 12 residues. Germline loops: CDR1 SEHNR, CDR2 FQNEAQ (reference sequence). The V end lost 8 bases, the J end lost 4 bases, and 9 bases lay between the germline ends. CDR3 sequence: CASGGGYNEQFF. CDR3 DNA: TGTGCCAGCGGAGGGGGTTACAATGAGCAGTTCTTC.

This clonotype showed up many times. The chain combines TRBV4-2 with TRBJ2-3, with 12 bases aligning to TRBD2. This CDR3 has 17 amino acids. Looked up from germline, CDR1 is LGHNA and CDR2 is YNFKEQ. The V segment lost 4 bases and the J segment 6 bases; nucleotides outside the gene matches: 11. As DNA, the CDR3 is TGTGCCAGCAGCCTGGGACTAGCGGGCGGAATTGCGGATACGCAGTATTTT. Translation gives CASSLGLAGGIADTQYF.

This clonotype was counted at least ten times. CDR3 in DNA: TGTGCCACCTCGGACTTTACTGCGGAGACCCAGTACTTC. This encodes CATSDFTAETQYF. V gene TRBV24-1 combines with J gene TRBJ2-5; maybe TRBD2 (5 bases). Looked up from germline, CDR1 is KGHDR and CDR2 is SFDVKD. Trimming cost V 9 bases and J 5 bases, with 15 bases left between them. CDR3 length equals 13 residues.

This clonotype was found many times. The chain is built from TRBV5-1 and TRBJ2-1; 7 positions match TRBD2. The CDR3 sequence is 15 residues long. The junction had 8 bases not matched to a gene; V was cut back by 4 bases and J by 4 bases. Per germline, CDR1 SGHRS and CDR2 YFSETQ. CDR3 nucleotide sequence: TGCGCCAGCAGCCAAACGGGGGGACTTTACAATGAGCAGTTCTTC. Translating gives CASSQTGGLYNEQFF.

This chain joins TRBV20-1 and TRBJ2-1; 7 nucleotides line up with TRBD2. The ends lost 2 bases at V and 9 bases at J; junction bases unmatched: 10. The CDR3 covers 14 residues. The germline gives CDR1 DFQATT, CDR2 SNEGSKA (reference sequence). The DNA of the CDR3 is TGCAGTGCTAGAATGGTGCAGAGCGGGACTGAGCAGTTCTTC. Encoded protein: CSARMVQSGTEQFF.